A single sample gave rise to the 28 T cell receptor beta chains below, sequenced in a study of T-cell memory formation after mild COVID-19. TCRdb independently ran MiXCR on the 5' RACE reads; one entry per CDR3 protein. The sample includes 190,000 or so distinct CDR3 sequences, 20% to 25% of them seen just once. The material sequenced was PBMCs or a T cell subset sorted from them (not recorded which). All receptors derive from an adult woman who had mild COVID-19 (a few samples of this study predate the infection). Cell type and time point are not known.

The chain links TRBV3-1 to TRBJ1-2; 11 nucleotides line up with TRBD1. Trimming removed 8 bases from V and 1 base from J; junction bases left unmatched: 9. CDR3 size: 16 residues. Germline assignment: CDR1 LGHDT and CDR2 YNNKEL (reference sequence). The CDR3 region is CASRGGQGANNYGYTF. CDR3 DNA sequence: TGTGCCAGCCGGGGTGGACAGGGGGCGAATAACTATGGCTACACCTTC. Drawing the rest from reference TRBV3-1 and TRBJ1-2, the complete variable domain is DTAVSQTPKYLVTQMGNDKSIKCEQNLGHDTMYWYKQDSKKFLKIMFSYNNKELIINETVPNRFSPKSPDKAHLNLHINSLELGDSAVYFCASRGGQGANNYGYTFGSGTRLTVV.

This chain connects TRBV6-5 to TRBJ1-6; D is ambiguous. This CDR3 region has 18 residues. Trimming cost V 2 bases and J 8 bases, with 22 bases left between them. Germline lookup yields CDR1 MNHEY and CDR2 SVGAGI. For the CDR3, the DNA is TGTGCCAGCAGTTACCTATTACTCGCCCCGAGTACTTATTCACCCCTCCACTTT. It is translated as CASSYLLLAPSTYSPLHF.

This clonotype occurred a few times. The chain couples TRBV6-1 to TRBJ2-1, with TRBD1 matching 8 bases. Germline V lookup: CDR1 MNHNS, CDR2 SASEGT. V lost 3 bases to trimming and J lost 8 bases; unmatched junction nucleotides: 3. This CDR3 spans 13 amino acids. The CDR3 protein is CASSEGQAHEQFF. The CDR3 DNA follows: TGTGCCAGCAGTGAGGGACAGGCCCATGAGCAGTTCTTC.

In the case of this clonotype: The junction differs from germline at one of its ends, possibly a read error. This rearrangement joins TRBV3-1 to TRBJ2-6, with D possibly being TRBD1 or TRBD2 (5 bases each). The CDR3 has 18 residues. Germline CDR1 reads LGHDT; CDR2 reads YNNKEL (reference sequence). CDR3 in amino acids: CASSQARGSTSGANGLTF. The DNA of the CDR3 is TGTGCCAGCAGCCAAGCCCGGGGCAGTACCTCTGGGGCCAACGGCCTGACTTTC.

CDR3 DNA: TGCGCCAGCAGATACGGGACAGACGATAGCACTGAAGCTTTCTTT. This codes for CASRYGTDDSTEAFF. The J gene is TRBJ1-1, the V gene TRBV5-1; 7 bases are a match to TRBD1. The CDR3 is 15 residues long. Germline trimming cut 5 bases from V and 4 bases from J; bases unmatched to any gene: 11. The germline V gene encodes CDR1 SGHRS and CDR2 YFSETQ.

The V and J genes are TRBV6-1 and TRBJ2-7, with TRBD1 matching over 12 bases. Losses at the gene ends were 8 bases for V and 7 bases for J; bases not matched to a gene: 6. CDR3 size: 13 residues. The germline V gene has CDR1 MNHNS and CDR2 SASEGT. The CDR3 loop is CASSGTGGDEQYF. In DNA, the CDR3 is TGTGCCAGCTCCGGGACAGGGGGCGATGAGCAGTACTTC.

This clonotype was observed many times. This chain uses TRBV7-6 with TRBJ2-1; TRBD2 agrees at 7 bases. CDR3 length equals 16 residues. V gave up 5 bases and J gave up 0 bases; unmatched junction bases: 7. CDR1 and CDR2 from the germline V gene are SGHVS and FNYEAQ. The chain's CDR3 is CASSHSSGDSYNEQFF. In DNA, the CDR3 is TGTGCCAGCAGCCACTCTAGCGGTGACTCCTACAATGAGCAGTTCTTC. Drawing the rest from reference TRBV7-6 and TRBJ2-1, the complete variable domain is GAGVSQSPRYKVTKRGQDVALRCDPISGHVSLYWYRQALGQGPEFLTYFNYEAQQDKSGLPNDRFSAERPEGSISTLTIQRTEQRDSAMYRCASSHSSGDSYNEQFFGPGTRLTVL.

The genes are TRBV7-6 and TRBJ2-7; 10 positions match TRBD2. The junction had 3 bases not matched to a gene; V was cut back by 2 bases and J by 5 bases. The germline CDR1 and CDR2 sequences are SGHVS and FNYEAQ. The CDR3 spans 14 residues. CDR3 in amino acids: CASSLSGRVDEQYF. The CDR3 DNA follows: TGTGCCAGCAGCTTAAGCGGGAGGGTGGACGAGCAGTACTTC.

The chain combines TRBV3-1 with TRBJ2-7; 8 nucleotides match TRBD2. Germline CDR1 LGHDT, CDR2 YNNKEL (reference sequence). The CDR3 runs to 17 residues. V trimming: 0 bases; J trimming: 4 bases; junction bases outside the gene matches: 11. The CDR3 nucleotides read TGTGCCAGCAGCCAAGATCTCCCGGCGGGGGGAATTTACGAGCAGTACTTC. It specifies CASSQDLPAGGIYEQYF.

A few counts support this clonotype. J is TRBJ1-4 and V is TRBV14, with 9 positions matching TRBD1. The CDR3 spans 17 residues. Germline lookup yields CDR1 SGHDN and CDR2 FVKESK. V trimming: 0 bases; J trimming: 6 bases; junction bases outside the gene matches: 8. Here the CDR3 reads CASSQDMTGQGYEKLFF. The CDR3 DNA reads TGTGCCAGCAGCCAAGATATGACAGGACAGGGGTATGAAAAACTGTTTTTT.

This chain links TRBV5-1 with TRBJ1-2; D not resolved. Germline assignment: CDR1 SGHRS and CDR2 YFSETQ. The CDR3 contains 13 residues. The germline V and J ends were trimmed by 4 bases and 5 bases, with 12 bases remaining between them. The CDR3 nucleotides are TGCGCCAGCAGCGATGAGGAGGTTTATGGCTACACCTTC. Translating it yields CASSDEEVYGYTF.

This clonotype was recorded a few times. V is TRBV27 and J is TRBJ1-4; tentative D call: TRBD1 (6 bases). Germline CDR1 reads MNHEY; CDR2 reads SMNVEV (reference sequence). The CDR3 totals 14 residues. V shed 6 bases and J shed 7 bases, with 15 bases lying between them. The CDR3 region is CASRPGQAIEKLFF. For the CDR3, the DNA is TGTGCCAGCAGACCGGGACAAGCGATTGAAAAACTGTTTTTT.

The chain has TRBV5-1 and TRBJ2-3, with 13 bases identical to TRBD2. The V segment lost 4 bases and the J segment 6 bases; nucleotides outside the gene matches: 8. This CDR3 spans 16 amino acids. Germline CDR1 is SGHRS and CDR2 is YFSETQ. CDR3 coding DNA: TGCGCCAGCAGCCCGAGACTAGCGGGAGGTGTTGATACGCAGTATTTT. It is translated as CASSPRLAGGVDTQYF.

In its sample, this clonotype was seen a few times. The V gene is TRBV4-3, the J gene TRBJ2-1; 10 bases map to TRBD1. After removal of 1 base from V and 6 bases from J, the junction contained 3 bases not matched to a gene. Germline loops: CDR1 LGHNA, CDR2 YSLEER. The CDR3 runs 15 residues. The CDR3 DNA is TGCGCCAGCAGCCAAGCCGGGACAGGGGTCAATGAGCAGTTCTTC. Encoded protein: CASSQAGTGVNEQFF.

This clonotype was detected a few times. The chain is built from TRBV18 and TRBJ2-1, with 10 bases lining up with TRBD2. This CDR3 contains 15 residues. V was clipped by 0 bases and J by 9 bases; unmatched bases: 5. Germline assignment: CDR1 KGHSH and CDR2 LQKENI. CDR3: CASSPPLAGAAEQFF. CDR3 bases: TGTGCCAGCTCACCACCGCTAGCGGGAGCCGCTGAGCAGTTCTTC. The complete variable domain, with remaining parts taken from reference TRBV18 and TRBJ2-1, reads NAGVMQNPRHLVRRRGQEARLRCSPMKGHSHVYWYRQLPEEGLKFMVYLQKENIIDESGMPKERFSAEFPKEGPSILRIQQVVRGDSAAYFCASSPPLAGAAEQFFGPGTRLTVL.

This chain joins TRBV7-6 and TRBJ2-5; 10 nucleotides agree with TRBD2. This CDR3 is 16 amino acids long. Germline CDR1 SGHVS, CDR2 FNYEAQ. Trimming removed 1 base from V and 5 bases from J; junction bases left unmatched: 7. The CDR3 DNA is TGTGCCAGCAGCTTAGAGCTAGCGGGAGTTGCGGAGACCCAGTACTTC. It codes for CASSLELAGVAETQYF.

The V gene is TRBV29-1, the J gene TRBJ1-1; D possibly corresponds to TRBD1 (5 bases). The CDR3 covers 13 residues. V lost 7 bases to trimming and J lost 1 base, with 13 bases between them. Per the germline V gene, CDR1 is SQVTM and CDR2 is ANQGSEA. CDR3 sequence: CSGAGGGNTEAFF. DNA for the CDR3: TGCAGCGGAGCTGGTGGGGGGAACACTGAAGCTTTCTTT.

This clonotype was found a few times. V is TRBV2 and J is TRBJ2-1, with D possibly being TRBD1 or TRBD2 (5 bases each). The germline CDR1 and CDR2 sequences are SNHLY and FYNNEI. Trimming cost V 7 bases and J 0 bases, with 13 bases left between them. This CDR3 contains 15 residues. CDR3 sequence reads: CASIEGQTSYNEQFF. The CDR3, as DNA: TGTGCCAGCATCGAGGGGCAGACCTCCTACAATGAGCAGTTCTTC.

This clonotype showed up just a few times. The rearrangement links TRBV27 to TRBJ2-7, with TRBD2 matching 10 bases. Germline CDR1 MNHEY, CDR2 SMNVEV (reference sequence). J gave up 3 bases and V 6 bases, and 11 bases lay outside the gene matches. The CDR3 runs to 16 residues. CDR3 loop: CASRGPSLAGFYEQYF. The CDR3 region has the DNA TGTGCCAGCAGGGGTCCTTCACTAGCGGGATTCTACGAGCAGTACTTC.

V is TRBV12-3 or TRBV12-4 and J is TRBJ1-2; D gene ambiguous. The CDR3 has 14 residues. Trimming took 5 bases from V and 2 from J, leaving 12 bases between them. Here the CDR3 DNA reads TGTGCCAGCAGTCCCGGACGGTACAACTATGGCTACACCTTC. Its protein is CASSPGRYNYGYTF.

V and J are TRBV23-1 and TRBJ2-6; 9 bases are shared with TRBD1. TRBV23-1 is reported as an ORF; its role is uncertain. The CDR3 sequence is 18 residues long. V lost 7 bases to trimming and J lost 0 bases; unmatched junction nucleotides: 10. The CDR3 nucleotides read TGCGCCAGCACTAGATACAGGGGGCTTTGCTCTGGGGCCAACGTCCTGACTTTC. Protein product: CASTRYRGLCSGANVLTF.

This clonotype was counted a single time. The rearrangement uses TRBV7-9 and TRBJ1-1; TRBD1 agrees at 7 bases. CDR1 SEHNR and CDR2 FQNEAQ come from the germline V gene (reference sequence). The CDR3 loop spans 13 amino acids. J was trimmed by 10 bases and V by 0 bases; bases with no gene match: 5. CDR3 sequence: CASSLAQGPTAFF. In nucleotides, the CDR3 is TGTGCCAGCAGCTTAGCACAGGGGCCCACAGCTTTCTTT.

This chain uses TRBV5-1 with TRBJ2-3; D is perhaps TRBD2 (5 bases). V gave up 4 bases and J gave up 0 bases, with 12 bases separating them. Germline assignment: CDR1 SGHRS and CDR2 YFSETQ. This CDR3 region has 15 residues. The CDR3 sequence is CASSPRWTSTDTQYF. Written as DNA, the CDR3 is TGCGCCAGCAGCCCGCGCTGGACTAGCACAGATACGCAGTATTTT.

There are a few counts of this clonotype. The chain carries TRBV25-1 and TRBJ2-5, with 10 bases lining up with TRBD2. V dropped 5 bases and J dropped 1; count of bases not matched to a gene: 10. The CDR3 consists of 17 residues. Per germline, CDR1 MGHDK and CDR2 SYGVNS. CDR3: CASSPNQLAGVQETQYF. In DNA form, the CDR3 reads TGTGCCAGCAGTCCTAACCAGCTAGCGGGAGTCCAAGAGACCCAGTACTTC.

V usage is TRBV5-1 and J usage is TRBJ1-6, with a weak D call TRBD1 (5 bases). V gave up 1 base and J gave up 7 bases, with 15 bases separating them. Per the germline V gene, CDR1 is SGHRS and CDR2 is YFSETQ. This CDR3 has 16 amino acids. The CDR3 nucleotides read TGCGCCAGCAGCTTGTTGCCCAGGGAGGAAAATTCACCCCTCCACTTT. Translation gives CASSLLPREENSPLHF.

The chain joins TRBV6-2 or TRBV6-3 to TRBJ2-7, with D perhaps TRBD1 (6 bases). The CDR3 covers 12 residues. Trimming took 6 bases from V and 7 from J, leaving 13 bases between them. CDR1 is MNHEY and CDR2 is SVGEGT in the germline V gene. The CDR3 spells CASRPGTREQYF. CDR3 sequence (DNA): TGTGCCAGCAGACCCGGGACACGGGAGCAGTACTTC.

Only a few counts were recorded for this clonotype. The rearrangement links TRBV21-1 to TRBJ2-1; the table's D call TRBD1 went unverified against the DNA. TRBV21-1 is given as a pseudogene. The CDR3 is 15 residues long. The CDR3, as DNA: TGTGCCAGCAGCCCCGAAGGAGGGGGTTACAATGAGCAGTTCTTC. Its protein is CASSPEGGGYNEQFF.

The V gene is TRBV6-2 or TRBV6-3, the J gene TRBJ2-1; 10 positions match TRBD2. With V trimmed by 6 bases and J by 2 bases, 1 base remained unmatched. Germline-derived CDR1 and CDR2 are MNHEY and SVGEGT. The CDR3 runs to 14 residues. CDR3 loop: CASRTSGPYNEQFF. Here the CDR3 DNA reads TGTGCCAGCAGGACTAGCGGGCCCTACAATGAGCAGTTCTTC.